The next 20 T cell receptor beta chains were all read from a single sample in a study of blood T cell repertoires in COVID-19. TCRdb's copy holds only in-frame clones and misses some; the assay was immunoSEQ multiplex PCR. Of 100,000 to 150,000 clones detected, 85% appear once; the ten largest clones hold over 20%. What was sequenced was peripheral blood. The source of these receptors is a woman older than 75 with acute or convalescent COVID-19.

This clone has just one count. The rearrangement joins TRBV7-2 to TRBJ2-7; 8 bases agree with TRBD1. Germline V CDR1 and CDR2: SGHTA, FQGNSA. After removal of 0 bases from V and 4 bases from J, the junction contained 20 bases not matched to a gene. The CDR3 covers 20 residues. Here the CDR3 reads CASSLAGWGRGRGGGYEQYF. For the CDR3, the DNA is TGTGCCAGCAGCTTAGCGGGTTGGGGCAGGGGGCGCGGAGGAGGGTACGAGCAGTACTTC.

V and J are TRBV7-2 and TRBJ2-1, with 9 nucleotides matching TRBD2. The CDR3 is made up of 17 amino acids. Germline V gene lookup returns CDR1 SGHTA and CDR2 FQGNSA. V trimming: 4 bases; J trimming: 3 bases; junction bases outside the gene matches: 10. CDR3: CASSSALTSGHYNEQFF. In nucleotides, the CDR3 is TGTGCCAGCAGCTCCGCCCTGACTAGCGGCCACTACAATGAGCAGTTCTTC.

This rearrangement joins TRBV25-1 to TRBJ2-1; weak D call: TRBD2 (6 bases). CDR1 and CDR2 (germline): MGHDK, SYGVNS. V shed 7 bases and J shed 2 bases, with 15 bases lying between them. The CDR3 contains 15 residues. The CDR3 reads CASTPEGPPYNEQFF. The CDR3 bases are TGTGCCAGCACACCGGAGGGGCCCCCCTACAATGAGCAGTTCTTC.

The rearrangement links TRBV6-2 or TRBV6-3 to TRBJ2-3; D ambiguous. Trimming took 1 base from V and 0 from J, leaving 14 bases between them. CDR3 size: 17 residues. Germline assignment: CDR1 MNHEY and CDR2 SVGEGT. The CDR3 DNA sequence: TGTGCCAGCAGTTACTTCGGTCGATCAACTAGCACAGATACGCAGTATTTT. As protein: CASSYFGRSTSTDTQYF.

This chain connects TRBV6-2 or TRBV6-3 to TRBJ1-1; D uncertain. Trimming cost V 4 bases and J 5 bases, with 14 bases left between them. The CDR3 is 14 residues long. CDR1 is MNHEY, CDR2 SVGEGT, per germline. The CDR3 sequence is CASSSLSGRTEAFF. CDR3 DNA sequence: TGTGCCAGCAGTTCCCTCTCGGGGAGGACTGAAGCTTTCTTT.

The rearrangement uses TRBV3-1 (or the pseudogene TRBV3-2) and TRBJ2-3, with 9 bases matching TRBD2. After removal of 4 bases from V and 10 bases from J, the junction contained 6 bases not matched to a gene. The CDR3 extends over 13 amino acids. The germline gives CDR1 LGHDT, CDR2 YNNKEL (reference sequence). The CDR3 protein is CASSPRTSVAQYF. Here the CDR3 DNA reads TGTGCCAGCAGCCCCCGGACTAGCGTCGCGCAGTATTTT.

This clone has only a few counts. An end of the junction does not agree with germline; a read error may underlie this. The genes are TRBV12-3 or TRBV12-4 and TRBJ1-3; 7 bases are shared with TRBD1. The CDR3 sequence is 12 residues long. CDR3 protein: CASSLRRGQWGF. CDR3 in DNA: TGTGCCAGCAGTTTGAGACGGGGACAGTGGGGCTTT.

The chain has TRBV6-2 or TRBV6-3 and TRBJ2-6, with D maybe TRBD1 (6 bases). Between the trimmed V and J ends, which lost 6 bases and 3 bases, there was a span of 15 bases. The CDR3 has 16 amino acids. The germline V gene encodes CDR1 MNHEY and CDR2 SVGEGT. CDR3 nucleotide sequence: TGTGCCAGCAGCCGACGAAGGGGGAGTGGGGCCAACGTCCTGACTTTC. Residues: CASSRRRGSGANVLTF.

This chain joins TRBV4-2 and TRBJ2-3; 11 bases match TRBD2. The germline CDR1 and CDR2 sequences are LGHNA and YNFKEQ. With 4 bases clipped from V and 1 base from J, the junction kept 10 bases outside the gene matches. The CDR3 totals 18 residues. DNA for the CDR3: TGTGCCAGCAGCCCTCAGGGCGCACTAGCGGGGGGCACAGATACGCAGTATTTT. This gives the protein CASSPQGALAGGTDTQYF.

As DNA, the CDR3 is TGTGCCACCAGTGATTATGGGAGCTCTGGGGCCAACGTCCTGACTTTC. It specifies CATSDYGSSGANVLTF. The gene calls are TRBV24-1 and TRBJ2-6; tentative D call: TRBD2 (5 bases). The CDR3 consists of 16 residues. Trimming stripped 2 bases from V and 0 bases from J, with 7 bases between. Germline V gene lookup returns CDR1 KGHDR and CDR2 SFDVKD.

Turning to this clone: One junction end does not reproduce the germline sequence, and a read error may be involved. The gene calls are TRBV11-2 and TRBJ2-1; D is perhaps TRBD1 (6 bases). The germline V gene encodes CDR1 SGHAT and CDR2 FQNNGV. This CDR3 is built from 11 residues. The CDR3 loop is CASSLGDKSIF. The CDR3 region has the DNA TGTGCCAGCAGCTTAGGGGACAAATCAATCTTC. Supplemented by reference TRBV11-2 and TRBJ2-1, the full variable domain reads EAGVAQSPRYKIIEKRQSVAFWCNPISGHATLYWYQQILGQGPKLLIQFQNNGVVDDSQLPKDRFSAERLKGVDSTLKIQPAKLEDSAVYLCASSLGDKSIFGPGTRLTVL.

V is TRBV19 and J is TRBJ2-2; TRBD2 matches at 8 bases. The junction had 9 bases not matched to a gene; V was cut back by 10 bases and J by 5 bases. This CDR3 is 14 amino acids long. Germline V gene lookup returns CDR1 LNHDA and CDR2 SQIVND (reference sequence). Written as DNA, the CDR3 is TGTGCCACTCAACGGGGGGGTTTGACCGGGGAGCTGTTTTTT. Encoded protein: CATQRGGLTGELFF.

This clone has more than one count but fewer than ten. The DNA of the CDR3 is TGCGCCAGCAGCTTGGACAGGGGGCGAGGTGGCTACACCTTC. Translating gives CASSLDRGRGGYTF. The V gene is TRBV5-1, the J gene TRBJ1-2; TRBD1 agrees at 9 bases. There are 14 residues in the CDR3. Germline CDR1 is SGHRS and CDR2 is YFSETQ. J lost 7 bases, V lost 0 bases, and 4 bases had no gene match.

The V and J genes are TRBV6-5 and TRBJ1-6, with D unresolved. V shed 0 bases and J shed 12 bases, with 15 bases lying between them. Germline CDR1 reads MNHEY; CDR2 reads SVGAGI. The CDR3 length is 15 residues. Here the CDR3 DNA reads TGTGCCAGCAGTTACTCACGTCTTGTAACTCAACCCCTCCACTTT. Its protein is CASSYSRLVTQPLHF.

The CDR3 loop is CASSESRDRVYEQYF. CDR3 DNA sequence: TGTGCCAGCAGTGAATCTAGGGACAGAGTATACGAGCAGTACTTC. The gene calls are TRBV6-1 and TRBJ2-7; 7 bases match TRBD1. The CDR3 totals 15 residues. Germline V gene data show CDR1 as MNHNS and CDR2 as SASEGT. V gave up 2 bases and J gave up 4 bases; unmatched junction bases: 8.

The CDR3 region has the DNA TGTGCCAGCAGCAATACCGTAACGAGGAGCTCCTATAATTCACCCCTCCACTTT. Protein: CASSNTVTRSSYNSPLHF. The genes are TRBV21-1 and TRBJ1-6. TRBV21-1 is flagged as a pseudogene. The CDR3 is made up of 18 amino acids.

The chain carries TRBV6-5 and TRBJ1-5; no reliable D call. The CDR3 spans 12 residues. The V end was cut by 6 bases, the J end by 9 bases, with 12 bases between. CDR1 and CDR2 from the germline V gene are MNHEY and SVGAGI. CDR3 amino acids: CASSPFTGPQHF. As DNA, the CDR3 is TGTGCCAGCAGCCCCTTTACGGGGCCCCAGCATTTT.

The gene calls are TRBV7-2 and TRBJ1-3; D may be TRBD1 (6 bases). This CDR3 comprises 15 residues. V was clipped by 6 bases and J by 0 bases, with 12 bases between them. In germline, CDR1 is SGHTA, CDR2 FQGNSA. CDR3: CASSSGTNSGNTIYF. CDR3 DNA: TGTGCCAGCAGTTCCGGGACAAACTCTGGAAACACCATATATTTT.

The J gene is TRBJ2-5, the V gene TRBV19; perhaps TRBD2 as D (5 bases). Germline V gene sequence: CDR1 LNHDA, CDR2 SQIVND (reference sequence). The CDR3 length is 13 residues. V lost 1 base and J 13 bases, leaving 16 bases between the germline ends. The CDR3 region is CASSIGGARPRYF. The CDR3 nucleotides are TGTGCCAGTAGTATAGGGGGAGCACGGCCGCGGTACTTC.

The chain joins TRBV5-1 to TRBJ1-1, with 7 bases identical to TRBD1. The V segment lost 1 base and the J segment 0 bases; nucleotides outside the gene matches: 9. CDR1 and CDR2 from the germline V gene are SGHRS and YFSETQ. There are 17 residues in the CDR3. CDR3 coding DNA: TGCGCCAGCAGCTTGCCCGCAGGGGGGAGCCTGAACACTGAAGCTTTCTTT. Translated: CASSLPAGGSLNTEAFF.